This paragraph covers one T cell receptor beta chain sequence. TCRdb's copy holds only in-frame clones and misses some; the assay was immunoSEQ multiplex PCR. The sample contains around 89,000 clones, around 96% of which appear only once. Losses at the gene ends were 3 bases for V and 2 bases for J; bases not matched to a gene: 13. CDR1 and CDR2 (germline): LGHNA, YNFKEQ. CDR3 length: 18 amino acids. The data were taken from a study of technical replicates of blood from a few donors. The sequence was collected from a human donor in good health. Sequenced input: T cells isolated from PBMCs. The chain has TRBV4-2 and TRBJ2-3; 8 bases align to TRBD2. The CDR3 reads CASSQDLAGSPYTDTQYF. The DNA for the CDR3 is TGTGCCAGCAGCCAGGATTTAGCGGGATCACCCTACACAGATACGCAGTATTTT.